This is a list of T cell receptor beta chains from one sample in a study of blood T cells in healthy people across ages. TCRdb analysed the 5' RACE reads with MiXCR anew, one entry per CDR3 protein. Seen here are 650,000 to 1,000,000 distinct CDR3 sequences, roughly 40% observed once, and the top ten hold under 15%. Sequenced material: blood. The source is a man between 18 and 35 years old in good health. Each CDR3 is given with its conserved first and last residue. A D gene is named only where the DNA matches it firmly. Rows give clone size only sometimes, using once, few, many, or a class for an expanded clone.

clone_size	v_call	cdr3_length	j_call	d_call	cdr3_nt	cdr3_aa
few	TRBV19	13	TRBJ1-4	TRBD1	TGTGCCAGTGGGGGACAGAGAAATGAAAAACTGTTTTTT	CASGGQRNEKLFF
many	TRBV10-3	16	TRBJ2-3	TRBD2	TGTGCCATCACAGGACTAGCGGGCGGGACGACAGATACGCAGTATTTT	CAITGLAGGTTDTQYF
few	TRBV2	14	TRBJ2-3	.	TGTGCCAGCACCCACAGCCTGCAGCCAGATACGCAGTATTTT	CASTHSLQPDTQYF
few	TRBV27	16	TRBJ1-1	TRBD1	TGTGCCAGCAGTTCGGGACAGGGGGTTTCGAACACTGAAGCTTTCTTT	CASSSGQGVSNTEAFF
once	TRBV4-1	14	TRBJ1-6	.	TGCGCCGGCAGCCAAGATAGCCCCGCGTCACCCCTCCACTTT	CAGSQDSPASPLHF
few	TRBV29-1	13	TRBJ1-1	.	TGCAGCGTGACCCTGGGATTGAACACTGAAGCTTTCTTT	CSVTLGLNTEAFF
.	TRBV20-1	12	TRBJ2-1	.	TGCACTTTCGCTAACTCCTACAATGAGCAGTTCTTC	CTFANSYNEQFF
few	TRBV15	13	TRBJ1-2	TRBD1	TGTGCCACCAGCAAGGGACAGGGTGATGGCTACACCTTC	CATSKGQGDGYTF
.	TRBV12-3/TRBV12-4	14	TRBJ1-2	TRBD1	TGTGCCAGCAGTTTGGGGACAGGGACTATTGGCTACACCTTC	CASSLGTGTIGYTF
.	TRBV5-4	15	TRBJ1-1	.	TGTGCCAGCAGCTTTGGGGACGGAGAGAACACTGAAGCTTTCTTT	CASSFGDGENTEAFF
.	TRBV21-1	17	TRBJ1-5	.	TGTGCCAGCAGCAAAGAATTTGACATTTTAGGTTGCAAGCCCCAGCATTTT	CASSKEFDILGCKPQHF
.	TRBV9	15	TRBJ1-6	.	TGTGCCAGCAGCGCGTATTATAACTCTAATTCACCCCTCCACTTT	CASSAYYNSNSPLHF
.	TRBV28	16	TRBJ1-1	.	TGTGCCAGCAGTTCCTCACAGGGATGGCTGAACACTGAAGCTTTCTTT	CASSSSQGWLNTEAFF
.	TRBV5-5	16	TRBJ2-2	.	TGTGCCAGCAGCTCTGAACGACAGATGAACACCGGGGAGCTGTTTTTT	CASSSERQMNTGELFF
.	TRBV20-1	11	TRBJ2-7	.	TGCAGTGCTAGAGGGGCGGGCGAGCAGTACTTC	CSARGAGEQYF
.	TRBV12-3/TRBV12-4	14	TRBJ1-2	.	TGTGCCAGCAGTTTATTTTCAGGGTATCGTGGCTACACCTTC	CASSLFSGYRGYTF
many	TRBV10-3	15	TRBJ2-1	TRBD2	TGTGCCATCAGTGATTTAGCGGGGGGGTCGGATGAGCAGTTCTTC	CAISDLAGGSDEQFF
.	TRBV27	15	TRBJ2-1	.	TGTGCCAGCAGTTTTTCTGTTGGAACCTACAATGAGCAGTTCTTC	CASSFSVGTYNEQFF
.	TRBV5-1	15	TRBJ1-1	.	TGCGCCAACAGCCTGAGTTTGGGACAGAACACTGAAGCTTTCTTT	CANSLSLGQNTEAFF
once	TRBV10-3	18	TRBJ2-3	.	TGTGCCACCCAGAGAACCCCAGAGGGGGGCCCCCACACAGATACGCAGTATTTT	CATQRTPEGGPHTDTQYF
.	TRBV7-2	18	TRBJ2-3	TRBD2	TGTGCCAGCAGCTCCTCCGCGGAACTAGCGGGGGCCACAGATACGCAGTATTTT	CASSSSAELAGATDTQYF
many	TRBV10-3	11	TRBJ2-1	TRBD2	TGTGCCATCGGCGGGGGTAGTGAGCAGTTCTTC	CAIGGGSEQFF
few	TRBV29-1	13	TRBJ1-1	.	TGCAGCGTTGGCCGGGACGGCAATATTGAAGCTTTCTTT	CSVGRDGNIEAFF
many	TRBV12-3/TRBV12-4	15	TRBJ2-3	TRBD2	TGTGCCAGCAGTTTAGACGGGGGGACGACGGATACGCAGTATTTT	CASSLDGGTTDTQYF
many	TRBV29-1	15	TRBJ2-3	.	TGCAGCGTTGAGCTCCAGGGGATGGGCACAGATACGCAGTATTTT	CSVELQGMGTDTQYF
.	TRBV20-1	13	TRBJ2-7	TRBD2	TGCAGTGCTTCCCGACTAGCGCGATACGAGCAGTACTTC	CSASRLARYEQYF
many	TRBV29-1	12	TRBJ1-2	.	TGCAGCGTTGTCCACACAAACTATGGCTACACCTTC	CSVVHTNYGYTF
.	TRBV5-1	15	TRBJ2-7	TRBD1	TGCGCCAGCAGCTTGACTGTGACAGGGGGGAATGAGCAGTACTTC	CASSLTVTGGNEQYF
many	TRBV20-1	14	TRBJ1-5	TRBD1	TGCAGTGCTAGGGGGGACAGCAGCAATCAGCCCCAGCATTTT	CSARGDSSNQPQHF
.	TRBV7-3	13	TRBJ2-2	.	TGTGCCAGCAGCTCGACAGCCACCGGGGAGCTGTTTTTT	CASSSTATGELFF
.	TRBV5-1	15	TRBJ2-5	.	TGCGCCAGCAGACGGGACACTGGGGGCCAAGAGACCCAGTACTTC	CASRRDTGGQETQYF
.	TRBV12-3/TRBV12-4	14	TRBJ2-7	.	TGTGCCAGCAGTGTAAGCCGTTTGGACGCCGAGCAGTACTTC	CASSVSRLDAEQYF
many	TRBV10-3	15	TRBJ1-2	TRBD1	TGTGCCATCAGAGGGACAGGGACGATTTTTAATGGCTACACCTTC	CAIRGTGTIFNGYTF
few	TRBV7-9	14	TRBJ2-7	TRBD1	TGTGCCAGCAGCTCCGGGACAGGGCGATACGAGCAGTACTTC	CASSSGTGRYEQYF
.	TRBV6-2/TRBV6-3	12	TRBJ2-1	.	TGTGCCGTAAGTGAGAGCTACAATGAGCAGTTCTTC	CAVSESYNEQFF
.	TRBV12-3/TRBV12-4	14	TRBJ1-1	.	TGTGCCAGCAGTCTTAACCCAGGGAGGACTGAAGCTTTCTTT	CASSLNPGRTEAFF
.	TRBV15	15	TRBJ2-4	TRBD1	TGTGCCACCAGCCGAAACAGGGGGTACAAAAACATTCAGTACTTC	CATSRNRGYKNIQYF
.	TRBV20-1	14	TRBJ2-3	.	TGCAGTGCTAGAGATCTGGCTCACACAGATACGCAGTATTTT	CSARDLAHTDTQYF
few	TRBV6-2/TRBV6-3	10	TRBJ1-5	.	TGTGCCGCGGTCTATCAGCCCCAGCATTTT	CAAVYQPQHF
.	TRBV5-1	16	TRBJ2-3	TRBD1	TGCGCCAGCATCCCGAGACCGGGACAGGGCACAGATACGCAGTATTTT	CASIPRPGQGTDTQYF
.	TRBV6-4	16	TRBJ2-6	.	TGTGCCAGCAGTGACTCACAAAACTCTGGGGCCAACGTCCTGACTTTC	CASSDSQNSGANVLTF
many	TRBV6-5	14	TRBJ2-5	.	TGTGCCAGCAGTTACTCTCAAGTCCAAGAGACCCAGTACTTC	CASSYSQVQETQYF
few	TRBV28	14	TRBJ2-7	TRBD1	TGTGCCAGCAGTACCACGGACAGGGGCTACGAGCAGTACTTC	CASSTTDRGYEQYF
.	TRBV12-5	15	TRBJ1-4	TRBD1	TGTGCTAGTGGTTTTCCGGGACAGGGACGCGAAAAACTGTTTTTT	CASGFPGQGREKLFF
few	TRBV28	14	TRBJ1-2	.	TGTGCCAGCAGTCAACAGGGTAGGCTAAGTGTCTACACCTTC	CASSQQGRLSVYTF
.	TRBV5-1	15	TRBJ2-5	.	TGCGCCAGCAGCTTGGGGGACATCCCCAGGGATGAGCAGTACTTC	CASSLGDIPRDEQYF
few	TRBV2	14	TRBJ1-4	TRBD1	TGTGCCACCAAGAGGACAGGAGCTAATGAAAAACTGTTTTTT	CATKRTGANEKLFF
many	TRBV7-2	14	TRBJ1-2	.	TGTGCCAGCAGCTTAGGGGGGAACAGGGATGGCTACACCTTC	CASSLGGNRDGYTF
many	TRBV5-5	14	TRBJ1-2	.	TGTGCCAGCAGCTTCGGACTCCCTCGGGATGGCTACACCTTC	CASSFGLPRDGYTF
many	TRBV20-1	16	TRBJ2-1	TRBD2	TGCAGTGCTAGGGTAGCGGGGAGAAGCTCCTACAATGAGCAGTTCTTC	CSARVAGRSSYNEQFF
.	TRBV7-2	16	TRBJ2-1	.	TGTGCCAGCAGGTGGAGACTAGACCGCTCCTACAATGAGCAGTTCTTC	CASRWRLDRSYNEQFF
many	TRBV2	14	TRBJ2-1	TRBD1	TGTGCCAGCAGCCGGGACAGGGGCGACAATGAGCAGTTCTTC	CASSRDRGDNEQFF